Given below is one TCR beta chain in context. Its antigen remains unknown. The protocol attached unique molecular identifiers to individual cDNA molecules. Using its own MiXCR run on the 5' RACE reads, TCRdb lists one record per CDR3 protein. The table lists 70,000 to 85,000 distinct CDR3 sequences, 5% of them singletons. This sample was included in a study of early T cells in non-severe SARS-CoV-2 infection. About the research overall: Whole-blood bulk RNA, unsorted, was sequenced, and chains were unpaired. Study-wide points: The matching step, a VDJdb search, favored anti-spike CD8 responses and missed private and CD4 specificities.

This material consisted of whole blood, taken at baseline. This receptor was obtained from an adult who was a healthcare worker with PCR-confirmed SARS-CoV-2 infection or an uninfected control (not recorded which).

CDR3 residues: CASSPDSLGGSEAFF. CDR3 in DNA: TGTGCCAGCAGCCCCGACTCTTTAGGGGGGTCTGAAGCTTTCTTT. This rearrangement joins TRBV6-5 to TRBJ1-1, with D perhaps matching TRBD1 (6 bases). CDR1 and CDR2 (germline): MNHEY, SVGAGI. The V gene lost 6 bases and the J gene lost 6 bases, with 20 bases spanning the gap. This CDR3 has 15 residues.